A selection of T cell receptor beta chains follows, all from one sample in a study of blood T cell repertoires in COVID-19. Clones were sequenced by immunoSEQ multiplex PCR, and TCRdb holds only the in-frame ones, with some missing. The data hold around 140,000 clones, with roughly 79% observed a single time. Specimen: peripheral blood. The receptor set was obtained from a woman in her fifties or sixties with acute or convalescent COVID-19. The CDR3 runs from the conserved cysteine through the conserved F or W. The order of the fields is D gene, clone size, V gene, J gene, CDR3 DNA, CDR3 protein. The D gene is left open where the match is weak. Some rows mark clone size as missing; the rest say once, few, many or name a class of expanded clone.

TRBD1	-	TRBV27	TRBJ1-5	TGTGCCAGCAGTATAGGGACAGTTAATCAGCCCCAGCATTTT	CASSIGTVNQPQHF
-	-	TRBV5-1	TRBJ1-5	TGCGCCAGCAGCTTGGAACCGGGTCAGCCCCAGCATTTT	CASSLEPGQPQHF
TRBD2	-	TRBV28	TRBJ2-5	TGTGCCAGCAAATCGGGGCTAGCGGGTGAGACCCAGTACTTC	CASKSGLAGETQYF
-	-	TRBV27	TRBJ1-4	TGTGCCAGCAGTCCCTTGGCTGCCCATGAAAAACTGTTTTTT	CASSPLAAHEKLFF
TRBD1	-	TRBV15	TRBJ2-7	TGTGCCACCAGCAGAGCTGGACAGGGGTGGGAGCAGTACTTC	CATSRAGQGWEQYF
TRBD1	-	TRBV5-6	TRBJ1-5	TGTGCCAGCAGCTTGGGGGACAGGGGAAATCAGCCCCAGCATTTT	CASSLGDRGNQPQHF
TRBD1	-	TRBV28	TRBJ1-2	TGTGCCAGCAGCCTCCCGACAGGGGTCCCCTATGGCTACACCTTC	CASSLPTGVPYGYTF
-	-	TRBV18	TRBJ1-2	TGTGCCAGCTCCCCCGCGGGTTATGGCTACACCTTC	CASSPAGYGYTF
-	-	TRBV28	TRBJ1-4	TGTGCCAGCAGTCCATCACCGCCGGCTAATGAAAAACTGTTTTTT	CASSPSPPANEKLFF
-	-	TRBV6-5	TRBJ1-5	TGTGCCAGCAGTCGCCCGCAGGCCCAGCATTTT	CASSRPQAQHF
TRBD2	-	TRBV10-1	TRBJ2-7	TGCGCCAGCATCTCACTAGCGGGAGGGCCGTACGAGCAGTACTTC	CASISLAGGPYEQYF
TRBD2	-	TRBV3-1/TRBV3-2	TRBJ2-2	TGTGCCAGCAGCCAAGAAGGTCTGGCGGGAGGGCCGAAGGAGCTGTTTTTT	CASSQEGLAGGPKELFF
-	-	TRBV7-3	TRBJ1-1	TGTGCCAGCAGCCCCCTTGGGGGGAGACTGAACACTGAAGCTTTCTTT	CASSPLGGRLNTEAFF
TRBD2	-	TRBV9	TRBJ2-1	TGTGCCAGCAGCGAAAGCGGGAGTTCCTACAATGAGCAGTTCTTC	CASSESGSSYNEQFF
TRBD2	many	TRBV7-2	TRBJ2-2	TGTGCCAGCAGCTTTCCGGGACTAGCGGGAAAAACCGGGGAGCTGTTTTTT	CASSFPGLAGKTGELFF
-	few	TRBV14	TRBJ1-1	TGTGCCAGCAGCCATCGGACAGCCGCTGAAGCTTTCTTT	CASSHRTAAEAFF
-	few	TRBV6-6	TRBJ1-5	TGTGCCAGCAGTCCTCAAGTTCTACAGGGCCCCGTTAGGGACCAAGACAATCAGCCCCAGCATTTT	CASSPQVLQGPVRDQDNQPQHF
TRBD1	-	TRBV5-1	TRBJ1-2	TGCGCCAGCAGGGTGACAGGGGAGAGGGGCTACACCTTC	CASRVTGERGYTF
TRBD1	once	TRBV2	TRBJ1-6	TGTGCCAGCAGTGAAGACAGGGGCTATAATTCACCCCTCCACTTT	CASSEDRGYNSPLHF
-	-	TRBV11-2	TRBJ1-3	TGTGCCAGCAGGAGCGTCTGGGGGCGGCCGGGAAACACCATATATTTT	CASRSVWGRPGNTIYF
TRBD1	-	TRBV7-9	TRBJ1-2	TGTGCCAGCAGCCCACGGACAGGGGGCTCCACCGATGGCTACACCTTC	CASSPRTGGSTDGYTF
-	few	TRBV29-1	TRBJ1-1	TGCAGCGTTGGGGGCGGTAGAGGGAACACTGAAGCTTTCTTT	CSVGGGRGNTEAFF
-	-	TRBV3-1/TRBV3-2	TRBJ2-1	TGTGCCAGCAGCACCCGACTAGGTACGCACAATGAGCAGTTCTTC	CASSTRLGTHNEQFF
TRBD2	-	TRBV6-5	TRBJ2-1	TGTGCCAGTTCGCTAGCGGGGACGATTACAGAGCAGTTCTTC	CASSLAGTITEQFF
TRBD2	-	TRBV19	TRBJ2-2	TGTGCCAGTAGTATAGAATCTCCGACTAGCGGGACCGCCGGGGAGCTGTTTTTT	CASSIESPTSGTAGELFF
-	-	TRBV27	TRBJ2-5	TGTGCCAGCAGTCCCACAGGGTTTTTGGAGACCCAGTACTTC	CASSPTGFLETQYF
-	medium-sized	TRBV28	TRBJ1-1	TGTGCCAGCAGTCTCTATCAGGGGTCGCTCTTGGACACTGAAGCTTTCTTT	CASSLYQGSLLDTEAFF
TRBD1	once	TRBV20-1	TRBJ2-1	TGCAGTATGACAGGGGACAATGAGCAGTTCTTC	CSMTGDNEQFF
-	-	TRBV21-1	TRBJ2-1	TGTGCCAGCAGCACGCTCGGGAGACAGCCCTCCGCATACAATGAGCAGTTCTTC	CASSTLGRQPSAYNEQFF
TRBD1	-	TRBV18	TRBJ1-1	TGTGCCAGCTCACCACCCTTGGGACAGAGATTCACTGAAGCTTTCTTT	CASSPPLGQRFTEAFF
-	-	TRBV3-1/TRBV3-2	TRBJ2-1	TGTGCCAGCAGCCGGTTCGGTAGCTCCTACAATGAGCAGTTCTTC	CASSRFGSSYNEQFF
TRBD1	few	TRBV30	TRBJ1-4	TGTGCCTGTGCCAGGGGGACTAATGAAAAACTGTTTTTT	CACARGTNEKLFF
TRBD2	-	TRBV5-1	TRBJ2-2	TGCGCCAGCAGCACCCTGGGACTAGCGGGAGTGGGGACCGGGGAGCTGTTTTTT	CASSTLGLAGVGTGELFF
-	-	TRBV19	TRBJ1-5	TGTGCCAGTAGTACTCAGGGGCTCAATCAGCCCCAGCATTTT	CASSTQGLNQPQHF
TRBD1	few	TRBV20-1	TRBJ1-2	TGCAGTGTACCAGGGGGCGGCTACACCTTC	CSVPGGGYTF
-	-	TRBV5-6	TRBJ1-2	TGTGCCAGCAGCTTGCGACCGACGGGGATCTACGATGGCTACACCTTC	CASSLRPTGIYDGYTF
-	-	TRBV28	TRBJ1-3	TGTGCCAGCGGGTGGACTGTCGGTGGAAACACCATATATTTT	CASGWTVGGNTIYF
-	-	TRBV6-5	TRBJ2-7	TGTGCCAGCAGTTACTCCGAGACAAACGAGCAGTACTTC	CASSYSETNEQYF
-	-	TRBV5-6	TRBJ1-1	TGTGCCAGCAGCAGAGAGGGACTAAGAGCTTTCTTT	CASSREGLRAFF
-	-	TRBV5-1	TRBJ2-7	TGCGCCAGCAGCTTGGGGGTTAGCGCCGGGCAGTACTTC	CASSLGVSAGQYF
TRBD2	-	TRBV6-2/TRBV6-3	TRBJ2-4	TGTGCCAGCAGTTCGACGGGACTAGCGCGTACCAAAAACATTCAGTACTTC	CASSSTGLARTKNIQYF